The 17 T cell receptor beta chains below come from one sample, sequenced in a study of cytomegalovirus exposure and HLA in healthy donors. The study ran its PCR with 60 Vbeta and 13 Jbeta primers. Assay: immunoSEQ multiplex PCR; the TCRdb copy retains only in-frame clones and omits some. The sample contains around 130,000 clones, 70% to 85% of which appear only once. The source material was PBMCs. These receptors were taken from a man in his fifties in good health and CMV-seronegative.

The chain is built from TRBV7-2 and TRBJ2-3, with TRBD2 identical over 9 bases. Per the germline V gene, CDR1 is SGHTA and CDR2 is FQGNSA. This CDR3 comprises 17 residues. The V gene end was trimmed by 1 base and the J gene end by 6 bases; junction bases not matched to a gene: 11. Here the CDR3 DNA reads TGTGCCAGCAGCTTAGATTGGGGCGGGGGGGCTATCGATACGCAGTATTTT. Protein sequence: CASSLDWGGGAIDTQYF. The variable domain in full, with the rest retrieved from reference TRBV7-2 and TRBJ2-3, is GAGVSQSPSNKVTEKGKDVELRCDPISGHTALYWYRQSLGQGLEFLIYFQGNSAPDKSGLPSDRFSAERTGGSVSTLTIQRTQQEDSAVYLCASSLDWGGGAIDTQYFGPGTRLTVL.

The DNA of the CDR3 is TGTGCCTGGGCCTCCCGGGTGAGGGTGGGATCACCCCTCCACTTT. Translation gives CAWASRVRVGSPLHF. The genes are TRBV30 and TRBJ1-6; D remains unclear. With 5 bases removed from V and 10 bases from J, the gap between germline ends came to 21 bases. The CDR3 loop spans 15 amino acids. In germline, CDR1 is GTSNPN, CDR2 SVGIG (reference sequence).

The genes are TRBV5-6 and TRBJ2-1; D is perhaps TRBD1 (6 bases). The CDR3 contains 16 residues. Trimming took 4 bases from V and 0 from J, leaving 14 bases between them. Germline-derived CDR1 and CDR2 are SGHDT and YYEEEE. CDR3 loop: CASSEATGNSYNEQFF. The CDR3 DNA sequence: TGTGCCAGCAGCGAAGCTACAGGGAACTCCTACAATGAGCAGTTCTTC. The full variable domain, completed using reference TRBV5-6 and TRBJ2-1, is DAGVTQSPTHLIKTRGQQVTLRCSPKSGHDTVSWYQQALGQGPQFIFQYYEEEERQRGNFPDRFSGHQFPNYSSELNVNALLLGDSALYLCASSEATGNSYNEQFFGPGTRLTVL.

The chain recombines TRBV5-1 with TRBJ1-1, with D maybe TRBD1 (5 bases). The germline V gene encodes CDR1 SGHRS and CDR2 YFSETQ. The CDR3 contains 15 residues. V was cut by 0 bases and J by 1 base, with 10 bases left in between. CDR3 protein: CASSLGGGRNTEAFF. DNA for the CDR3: TGCGCCAGCAGCTTGGGGGGGGGAAGGAACACTGAAGCTTTCTTT. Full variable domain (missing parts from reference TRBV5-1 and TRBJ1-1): KAGVTQTPRYLIKTRGQQVTLSCSPISGHRSVSWYQQTPGQGLQFLFEYFSETQRNKGNFPGRFSGRQFSNSRSEMNVSTLELGDSALYLCASSLGGGRNTEAFFGQGTRLTVV.

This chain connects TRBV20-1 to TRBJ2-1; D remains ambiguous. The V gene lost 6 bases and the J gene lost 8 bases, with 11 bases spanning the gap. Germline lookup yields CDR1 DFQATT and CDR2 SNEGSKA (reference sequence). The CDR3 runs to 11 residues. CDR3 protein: CSAQPQHEQFF. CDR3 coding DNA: TGCAGTGCCCAACCACAGCATGAGCAGTTCTTC.

The CDR3 is CASSGTGVDTQYF. The CDR3 coding sequence is TGTGCCAGCAGCGGTACGGGGGTAGATACGCAGTATTTT. The chain couples TRBV7-9 to TRBJ2-3, with a possible D match to TRBD2 (6 bases). The CDR3 has 13 amino acids. Trimming cost V 5 bases and J 5 bases, with 11 bases left between them. From germline, CDR1 is SEHNR and CDR2 FQNEAQ (reference sequence).

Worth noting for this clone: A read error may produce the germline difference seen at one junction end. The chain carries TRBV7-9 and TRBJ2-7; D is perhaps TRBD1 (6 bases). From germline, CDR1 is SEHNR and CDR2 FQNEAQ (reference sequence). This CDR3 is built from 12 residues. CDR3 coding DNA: TGTTCCAGCAGCCAACAGGGCAATGAGCAGTACTTC. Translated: CSSSQQGNEQYF.

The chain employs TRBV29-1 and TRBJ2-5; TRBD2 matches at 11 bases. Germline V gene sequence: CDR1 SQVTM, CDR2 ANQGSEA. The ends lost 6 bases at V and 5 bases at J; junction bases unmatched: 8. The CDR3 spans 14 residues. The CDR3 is CSVLPWTSGETQYF. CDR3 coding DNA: TGCAGCGTCCTCCCGTGGACTAGCGGGGAGACCCAGTACTTC.

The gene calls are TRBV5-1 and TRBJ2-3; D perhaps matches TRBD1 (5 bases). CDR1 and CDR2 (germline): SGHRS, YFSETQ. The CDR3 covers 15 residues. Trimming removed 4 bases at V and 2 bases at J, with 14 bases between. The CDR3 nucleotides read TGCGCCAGCAGCCGGGCGTATGGGGCCACAGATACGCAGTATTTT. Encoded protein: CASSRAYGATDTQYF.

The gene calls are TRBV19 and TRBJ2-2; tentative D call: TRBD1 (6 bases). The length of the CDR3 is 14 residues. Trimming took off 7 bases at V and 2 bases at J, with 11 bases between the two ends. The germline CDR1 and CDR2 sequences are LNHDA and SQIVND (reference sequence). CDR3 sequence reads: CASTPGHNTGELFF. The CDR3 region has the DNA TGTGCCAGTACCCCGGGACACAACACCGGGGAGCTGTTTTTT. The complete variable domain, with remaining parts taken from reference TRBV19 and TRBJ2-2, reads DGGITQSPKYLFRKEGQNVTLSCEQNLNHDAMYWYRQDPGQGLRLIYYSQIVNDFQKGDIAEGYSVSREKKESFPLTVTSAQKNPTAFYLCASTPGHNTGELFFGEGSRLTVL.

CDR3 nucleotide sequence: TGTGCCTGGAGTAGGGGGCGCGGAAAACTGTTTTTT. Encoded protein: CAWSRGRGKLFF. The chain joins TRBV30 to TRBJ1-4; 7 nucleotides match TRBD1. Germline trimming cut 2 bases from V and 10 bases from J; bases unmatched to any gene: 4. The CDR3 length is 12 residues. In germline, CDR1 is GTSNPN, CDR2 SVGIG (reference sequence).

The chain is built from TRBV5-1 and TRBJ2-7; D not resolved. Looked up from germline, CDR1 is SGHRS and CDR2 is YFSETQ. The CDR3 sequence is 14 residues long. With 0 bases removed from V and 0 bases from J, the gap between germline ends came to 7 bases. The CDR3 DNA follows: TGCGCCAGCAGCTTGGGGGCAGACTCCTACGAGCAGTACTTC. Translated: CASSLGADSYEQYF.

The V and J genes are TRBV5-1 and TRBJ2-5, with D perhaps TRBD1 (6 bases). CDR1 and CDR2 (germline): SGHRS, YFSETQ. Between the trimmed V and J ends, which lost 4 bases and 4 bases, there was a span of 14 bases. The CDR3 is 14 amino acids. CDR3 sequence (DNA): TGCGCCAGCAGCGCAACCGGGACACTAGAGACCCAGTACTTC. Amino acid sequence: CASSATGTLETQYF.

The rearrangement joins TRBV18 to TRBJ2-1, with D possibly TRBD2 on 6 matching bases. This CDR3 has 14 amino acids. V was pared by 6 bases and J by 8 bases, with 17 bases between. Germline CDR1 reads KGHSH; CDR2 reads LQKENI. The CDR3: CASSWQGRRDEQFF. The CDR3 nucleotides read TGTGCCAGCTCCTGGCAGGGCCGGAGGGATGAGCAGTTCTTC.

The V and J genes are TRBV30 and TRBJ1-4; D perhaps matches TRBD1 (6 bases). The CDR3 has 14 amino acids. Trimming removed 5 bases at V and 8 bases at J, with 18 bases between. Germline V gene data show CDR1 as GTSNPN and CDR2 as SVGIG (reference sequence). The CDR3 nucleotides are TGTGCCTGGGGCGGGGGGGCTGATGAGGAAAAACTGTTTTTT. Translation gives CAWGGGADEEKLFF.

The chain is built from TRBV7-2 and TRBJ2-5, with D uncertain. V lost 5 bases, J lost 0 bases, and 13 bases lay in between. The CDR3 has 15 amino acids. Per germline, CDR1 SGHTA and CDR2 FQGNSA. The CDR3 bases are TGTGCCAGCAGCCCGCAGGCGAAGTACCAAGAGACCCAGTACTTC. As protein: CASSPQAKYQETQYF.

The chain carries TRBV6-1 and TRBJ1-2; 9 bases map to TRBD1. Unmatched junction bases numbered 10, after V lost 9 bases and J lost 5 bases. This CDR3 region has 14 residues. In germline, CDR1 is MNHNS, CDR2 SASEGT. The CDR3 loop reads CASEQGAEFYGYTF. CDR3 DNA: TGTGCCAGTGAACAGGGGGCAGAGTTTTATGGCTACACCTTC.